Shown below are 30 T cell receptor beta chains from a single sample sequenced in a study of CD8 T cells in Susac syndrome. It was with random hexamers that about 0.45 to 1 ug RNA was reverse transcribed. A single record per CDR3 protein comes from TCRdb applying MiXCR to the immunoSEQ multiplex PCR reads. The sample carries about 190,000 distinct CDR3 sequences, nearly 97% recorded once. Sequencing was performed on CD4+ T cells from PBMCs. The source of these receptors is a human donor with Susac syndrome.

The chain uses TRBV30 and TRBJ2-7; D ambiguous. Germline lookup yields CDR1 GTSNPN and CDR2 SVGIG (reference sequence). V was pared by 0 bases and J by 6 bases, with 6 bases between. CDR3 length: 11 residues. The CDR3 is CAWSVRREQYF. The DNA for the CDR3 is TGTGCCTGGAGTGTACGTCGCGAGCAGTACTTC.

The chain is built from TRBV20-1 and TRBJ1-2; the D gene is possibly TRBD1 (6 bases). This CDR3 is built from 13 residues. Trimming cost V 1 base and J 7 bases, with 13 bases left between them. Germline CDR1 DFQATT, CDR2 SNEGSKA (reference sequence). This CDR3 reads CSARVLGAGGYTF. CDR3 coding DNA: TGCAGTGCTAGAGTATTGGGGGCAGGTGGCTACACCTTC.

The J gene is TRBJ2-5, the V gene TRBV20-1; D perhaps matches TRBD2 (6 bases). Germline CDR1 and CDR2: DFQATT and SNEGSKA (reference sequence). The CDR3 sequence is 13 residues long. V was shortened by 3 bases and J by 5 bases, with 13 bases between the two germline ends. CDR3 amino acids: CSASLRGRETQYF. CDR3 nucleotides: TGCAGTGCTAGCTTGCGGGGCCGGGAGACCCAGTACTTC.

This chain joins TRBV29-1 and TRBJ2-3; either TRBD1 or TRBD2 may supply D (5 bases each). Germline V gene lookup returns CDR1 SQVTM and CDR2 ANQGSEA. Trimming removed 4 bases from V and 0 bases from J, with 14 bases in between. There are 15 residues in the CDR3. CDR3 in DNA: TGCAGCGTTGTCCCAGGGACCGCCAGCACAGATACGCAGTATTTT. Amino acid sequence: CSVVPGTASTDTQYF.

This chain uses TRBV29-1 with TRBJ2-2, with 9 bases fitting TRBD1. Germline V CDR1 and CDR2: SQVTM, ANQGSEA. Trimming removed 3 bases from V and 7 bases from J; junction bases left unmatched: 9. This CDR3 is 15 amino acids long. The CDR3 DNA is TGCAGCGTTGATCCATCCGGGACAGGGTTCGGGGAGCTGTTTTTT. Its protein product is CSVDPSGTGFGELFF.

The rearrangement links TRBV15 to TRBJ2-7; D gene ambiguous. This CDR3 has 15 amino acids. Trimming removed 0 bases at V and 1 base at J, with 10 bases between. Germline V gene lookup returns CDR1 LNHNV and CDR2 YYDKDF (reference sequence). CDR3: CATSRDRSESYEQYF. DNA for the CDR3: TGTGCCACCAGCAGAGATCGGAGCGAATCCTACGAGCAGTACTTC.

The chain recombines TRBV7-3 with TRBJ2-5, with 7 positions matching TRBD2. Germline V gives CDR1 SGHTA, CDR2 FQGTGA. The CDR3 totals 14 residues. V was clipped by 5 bases and J by 1 base; unmatched bases: 4. The CDR3 reads CASSRGGVQETQYF. The DNA for the CDR3 is TGTGCCAGCAGCCGTGGGGGGGTCCAAGAGACCCAGTACTTC.

The chain is built from TRBV5-1 and TRBJ2-7; 7 bases are a match to TRBD1. The CDR3 consists of 12 residues. Per germline, CDR1 SGHRS and CDR2 YFSETQ. V lost 6 bases and J lost 7; bases outside the gene matches: 7. CDR3 nucleotide sequence: TGCGCCAGCACCCTGACAGGGTATGAGCAGTACTTC. Residues: CASTLTGYEQYF.

CDR3 nucleotide sequence: TGTGCCAGCAGTTTACGGGGTCGGGGCACTGAAGCTTTCTTT. Translated: CASSLRGRGTEAFF. The chain joins TRBV12-3 or TRBV12-4 to TRBJ1-1; the D is unclear. Trimming shortened V by 2 bases and J by 4 bases, and 11 bases separated the two germline ends. The CDR3 spans 14 residues.

V usage is TRBV20-1 and J usage is TRBJ2-5; a weak D match, TRBD1 (5 bases). CDR1 and CDR2 from the germline V gene are DFQATT and SNEGSKA (reference sequence). CDR3 length: 14 residues. V was shortened by 0 bases and J by 4 bases, with 12 bases between the two germline ends. For the CDR3, the DNA is TGCAGTGCTAGAGATCTCCGCAGGGTAGAGACCCAGTACTTC. Its protein is CSARDLRRVETQYF.

About this clonotype itself: At one end the junction does not follow the germline gene, possibly because of a read error. The chain combines TRBV29-1 with TRBJ2-1, with D possibly TRBD2 on 6 matching bases. CDR3 length: 13 amino acids. Germline V lookup: CDR1 SQVTM, CDR2 ANQGSEA. The CDR3 loop reads CSVEGRGNNEQFF. In DNA, the CDR3 is TGCAGCGTCGAAGGTCGGGGGAACAATGAGCAGTTCTTC.

The V and J genes are TRBV6-4 and TRBJ1-4; 7 nucleotides agree with TRBD1. V trimming: 7 bases; J trimming: 10 bases; junction bases outside the gene matches: 18. The CDR3 spans 16 residues. Per germline, CDR1 MRHNA and CDR2 SNTAGT. CDR3 DNA: TGTGCCAGCATGGACAGGCAAACCCCGCATGATGGAAAACTGTTTTTT. It encodes CASMDRQTPHDGKLFF.

CDR3 sequence: CASSFRGDTQYF. The CDR3 DNA reads TGTGCCAGCAGCTTTCGGGGGGATACGCAGTATTTT. This chain uses TRBV11-2 with TRBJ2-3; tentatively, D is TRBD2 (6 bases). Trimming removed 3 bases at V and 6 bases at J, with 7 bases between. Germline V gives CDR1 SGHAT, CDR2 FQNNGV. CDR3 length equals 12 residues. The variable domain in full, with the rest retrieved from reference TRBV11-2 and TRBJ2-3, is EAGVAQSPRYKIIEKRQSVAFWCNPISGHATLYWYQQILGQGPKLLIQFQNNGVVDDSQLPKDRFSAERLKGVDSTLKIQPAKLEDSAVYLCASSFRGDTQYFGPGTRLTVL.

The chain combines TRBV5-4 with TRBJ1-6, with 12 bases that match TRBD1. The length of the CDR3 is 16 residues. Germline CDR1 and CDR2: SGHNT and YYREEE (reference sequence). After removal of 4 bases from V and 8 bases from J, the junction contained 7 bases not matched to a gene. CDR3 nucleotide sequence: TGTGCCAGCAGCACTTCCGGGACAGGGGGCGATTCACCCCTCCACTTT. This gives the protein CASSTSGTGGDSPLHF.

Worth noting for this clonotype: Because it lacks the conserved phenylalanine or tryptophan at the end, this CDR3 is likely a read error. The chain has TRBV4-2 and TRBJ2-5; 10 bases fit TRBD2. Germline CDR1 reads LGHNA; CDR2 reads YNFKEQ. This CDR3 comprises 14 residues. The V segment lost 10 bases and the J segment 0 bases; nucleotides outside the gene matches: 5. In nucleotides, the CDR3 is TGTGCCACCTCTAGCGGGGGCAACCAAGAGACCCAGTACTGC. This gives the protein CATSSGGNQETQYC.

The chain recombines TRBV12-3 or TRBV12-4 with TRBJ1-5; 7 bases map to TRBD1. The trim removed 8 bases at V and 1 base at J, leaving 8 bases unmatched. The length of the CDR3 is 15 residues. CDR3 sequence: CASGNRGQSNQPQHF. CDR3 nucleotides: TGTGCCAGCGGAAACAGGGGACAGAGCAATCAGCCCCAGCATTTT.

V gene TRBV2 combines with J gene TRBJ2-3; either TRBD1 or TRBD2 may fit D (5 bases each). CDR3 length: 13 amino acids. CDR1 is SNHLY, CDR2 FYNNEI, per germline. Trimming stripped 4 bases from V and 2 bases from J, with 7 bases between. CDR3: CASSGGTTDTQYF. The CDR3 bases are TGTGCCAGCAGTGGGGGGACCACAGATACGCAGTATTTT.

This clonotype was recorded once. The chain joins TRBV3-1 to TRBJ2-7; D is possibly TRBD2 (5 bases). CDR3 length: 13 amino acids. V was clipped by 3 bases and J by 3 bases, with 9 bases between them. Germline V gene data show CDR1 as LGHDT and CDR2 as YNNKEL (reference sequence). CDR3 coding DNA: TGTGCCAGCAGCCATGGGAGAAACTACGAGCAGTACTTC. Its protein product is CASSHGRNYEQYF.

The chain is built from TRBV20-1 and TRBJ2-3; perhaps TRBD2 as D (5 bases). Trimming removed 3 bases at V and 1 base at J, with 11 bases between. The CDR3 runs 14 residues. Germline values: CDR1 DFQATT, CDR2 SNEGSKA (reference sequence). The CDR3 here is CSARVSGRTDTQYF. The CDR3 nucleotides read TGCAGTGCTAGGGTCAGCGGACGCACAGATACGCAGTATTTT.

The chain combines TRBV29-1 with TRBJ1-3, with a weak D call TRBD1 (6 bases). CDR1 and CDR2 from the germline V gene are SQVTM and ANQGSEA. The CDR3 loop spans 13 amino acids. V lost 4 bases to trimming and J lost 4 bases, with 11 bases between them. CDR3 amino acids: CSVARDIGNTIYF. The CDR3 coding sequence is TGCAGCGTTGCTAGGGACATCGGAAACACCATATATTTT.

The J gene is TRBJ1-5, the V gene TRBV28, with a weak D call TRBD1 (5 bases). The CDR3 has 14 residues. Germline CDR1 is MDHEN and CDR2 is SYDVKM. V was clipped by 8 bases and J by 8 bases, with 19 bases between them. The CDR3 is CASGYPGQLEPQHF. CDR3 bases: TGTGCCAGCGGTTATCCTGGACAACTCGAGCCCCAGCATTTT. Full variable domain (outside the CDR3, taken from reference TRBV28 and TRBJ1-5): DVKVTQSSRYLVKRTGEKVFLECVQDMDHENMFWYRQDPGLGLRLIYFSYDVKMKEKGDIPEGYSVSREKKERFSLILESASTNQTSMYLCASGYPGQLEPQHFGDGTRLSIL.

The chain carries TRBV6-1 and TRBJ1-4, with TRBD1 as a possible D gene (6 bases). Germline CDR1 reads MNHNS; CDR2 reads SASEGT. V lost 6 bases to trimming and J lost 4 bases, with 15 bases between them. The CDR3 is made up of 15 amino acids. The CDR3 region has the DNA TGTGCCAGCAGCACCGGGACACCCAGTAATGAAAAACTGTTTTTT. Translation: CASSTGTPSNEKLFF.

The chain couples TRBV7-2 to TRBJ1-5, with no clear D. Looked up from germline, CDR1 is SGHTA and CDR2 is FQGNSA. The V and J ends lost 5 bases and 2 bases respectively, with 7 bases between them. This CDR3 region has 13 residues. The CDR3 sequence: CASSVRGNQPQHF. The CDR3 DNA sequence: TGTGCCAGCAGCGTTCGGGGCAATCAGCCCCAGCATTTT.

Concerning this clonotype itself: One end of the junction does not line up with germline, which may come from a read error. The rearrangement uses TRBV3-1 and TRBJ2-7, with D perhaps matching TRBD1 (5 bases). The CDR3 is 15 amino acids. Germline V gene sequence: CDR1 LGHDT, CDR2 YNNKEL (reference sequence). CDR3 loop: CASSKEVSAGNGQYF. The CDR3 nucleotides read TGTGCCAGCAGCAAAGAGGTGTCCGCAGGGAACGGGCAGTACTTC.

The V call is TRBV15, the J call TRBJ2-3, with 8 bases aligning to TRBD1. The CDR3 covers 13 residues. The J segment lost 5 bases and the V segment lost 9 bases, leaving 7 bases of the junction unmatched. The germline V gene encodes CDR1 LNHNV and CDR2 YYDKDF (reference sequence). As DNA, the CDR3 is TGTGCCACAAAACCGGACAGGGAAGATACGCAGTATTTT. Amino acids: CATKPDREDTQYF.

The J gene is TRBJ2-5, the V gene TRBV19; D is unresolved. CDR3 length: 11 residues. The V and J ends lost 7 bases and 2 bases respectively, with 5 bases between them. Germline assignment: CDR1 LNHDA and CDR2 SQIVND (reference sequence). CDR3 DNA sequence: TGTGCCAGTACCTTTCAAGAGACCCAGTACTTC. Its protein is CASTFQETQYF.

The chain links TRBV3-1 to TRBJ1-2; D might be TRBD1 (5 bases). Germline values: CDR1 LGHDT, CDR2 YNNKEL (reference sequence). Trimming removed 3 bases from V and 6 bases from J, with 17 bases in between. The CDR3 runs to 15 residues. CDR3 amino acids: CASSQMGRVVDGYTF. For the CDR3, the DNA is TGTGCCAGCAGCCAGATGGGACGGGTCGTGGATGGCTACACCTTC.

This chain's CDR3 is CASRGNTEAFF. Here the CDR3 DNA reads TGTGCCAGCAGGGGGAACACTGAAGCTTTCTTT. The genes are TRBV2 and TRBJ1-1, with no clear D. CDR3 length: 11 residues. CDR1 and CDR2 (germline): SNHLY, FYNNEI. Trimming left V 6 bases short and J 1 base short, with 3 bases between.

The sample holds one count of this clonotype. V is TRBV9 and J is TRBJ1-5, with no clear D. CDR1 is SGDLS and CDR2 is YYNGEE in the germline V gene. Trimming pared 0 bases from V and 7 bases from J, leaving 8 bases between. The CDR3 has 13 amino acids. The CDR3 loop reads CASSVEIGQPQHF. The CDR3, as DNA: TGTGCCAGCAGCGTAGAAATTGGGCAGCCCCAGCATTTT.

This CDR3 reads CASSDPPRQFF. As DNA, the CDR3 is TGTGCCAGCAGTGACCCCCCCCGCCAGTTCTTC. The V gene is TRBV6-5, the J gene TRBJ2-1; D is ambiguous. There are 11 residues in the CDR3. Germline lookup yields CDR1 MNHEY and CDR2 SVGAGI. Trimming removed 5 bases from V and 13 bases from J, with 12 bases in between.